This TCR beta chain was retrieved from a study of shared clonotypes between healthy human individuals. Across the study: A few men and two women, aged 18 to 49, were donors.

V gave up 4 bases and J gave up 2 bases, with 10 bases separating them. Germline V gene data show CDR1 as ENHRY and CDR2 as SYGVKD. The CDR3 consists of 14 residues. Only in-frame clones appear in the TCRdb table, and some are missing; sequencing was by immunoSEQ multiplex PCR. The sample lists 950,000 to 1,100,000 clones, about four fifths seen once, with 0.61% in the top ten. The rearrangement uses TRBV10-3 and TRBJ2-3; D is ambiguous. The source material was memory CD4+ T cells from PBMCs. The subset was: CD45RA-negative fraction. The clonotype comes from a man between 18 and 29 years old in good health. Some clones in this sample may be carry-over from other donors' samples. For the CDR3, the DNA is TGTGCCATCAGTGCGCCCGAGATCACAGATACGCAGTATTTT. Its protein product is CAISAPEITDTQYF.